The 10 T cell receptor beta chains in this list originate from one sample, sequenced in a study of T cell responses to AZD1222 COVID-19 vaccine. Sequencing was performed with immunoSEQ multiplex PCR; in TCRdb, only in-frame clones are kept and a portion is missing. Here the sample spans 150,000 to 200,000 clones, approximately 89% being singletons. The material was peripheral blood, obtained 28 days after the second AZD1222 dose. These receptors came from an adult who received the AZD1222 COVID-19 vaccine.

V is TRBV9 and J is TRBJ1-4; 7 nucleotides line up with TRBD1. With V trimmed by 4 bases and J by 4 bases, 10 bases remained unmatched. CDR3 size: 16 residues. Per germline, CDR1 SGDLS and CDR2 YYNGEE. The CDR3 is CASSPNPGQSNEKLFF. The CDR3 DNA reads TGTGCCAGCAGCCCCAATCCGGGACAGAGTAATGAAAAACTGTTTTTT.

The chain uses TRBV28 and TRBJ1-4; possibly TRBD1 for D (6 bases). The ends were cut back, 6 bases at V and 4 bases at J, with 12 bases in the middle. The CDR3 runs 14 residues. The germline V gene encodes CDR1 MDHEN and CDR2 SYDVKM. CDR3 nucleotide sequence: TGTGCCAGCAGGAGGGGGGCGGGTAATGAAAAACTGTTTTTT. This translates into CASRRGAGNEKLFF.

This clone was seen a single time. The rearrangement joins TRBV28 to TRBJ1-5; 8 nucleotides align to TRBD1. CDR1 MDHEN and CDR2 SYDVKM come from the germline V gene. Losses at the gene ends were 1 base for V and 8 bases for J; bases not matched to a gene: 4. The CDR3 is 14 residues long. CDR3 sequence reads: CASSLSGGVEPQHF. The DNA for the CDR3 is TGTGCCAGCAGTTTATCAGGGGGCGTAGAGCCCCAGCATTTT.

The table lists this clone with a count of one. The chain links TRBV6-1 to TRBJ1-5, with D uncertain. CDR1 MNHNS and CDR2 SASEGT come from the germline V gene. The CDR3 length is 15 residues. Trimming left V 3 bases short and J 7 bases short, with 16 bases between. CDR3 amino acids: CASSEGVWRRQPQHF. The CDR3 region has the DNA TGTGCCAGCAGTGAGGGTGTGTGGCGGAGACAGCCCCAGCATTTT.

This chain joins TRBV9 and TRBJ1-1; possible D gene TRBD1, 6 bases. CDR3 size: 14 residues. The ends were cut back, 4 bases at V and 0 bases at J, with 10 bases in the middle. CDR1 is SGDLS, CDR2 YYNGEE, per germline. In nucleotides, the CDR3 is TGTGCCAGCAGCACAGGGCTGGTGAACACTGAAGCTTTCTTT. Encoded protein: CASSTGLVNTEAFF.

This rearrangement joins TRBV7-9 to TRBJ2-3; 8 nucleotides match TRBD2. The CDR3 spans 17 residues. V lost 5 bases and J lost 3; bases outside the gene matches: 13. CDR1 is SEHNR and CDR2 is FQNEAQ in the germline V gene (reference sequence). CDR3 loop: CASSEGRWREETDTQYF. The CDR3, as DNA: TGTGCCAGCAGCGAAGGGCGATGGCGGGAGGAGACAGATACGCAGTATTTT.

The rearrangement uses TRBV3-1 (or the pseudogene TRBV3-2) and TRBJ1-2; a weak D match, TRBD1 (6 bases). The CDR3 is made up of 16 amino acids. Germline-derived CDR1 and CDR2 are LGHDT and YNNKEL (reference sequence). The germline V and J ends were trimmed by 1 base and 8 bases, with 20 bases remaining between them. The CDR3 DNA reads TGTGCCAGCAGCCAAGGCTCAGGGGCCAGAAGAACCGGCTACACCTTC. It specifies CASSQGSGARRTGYTF.

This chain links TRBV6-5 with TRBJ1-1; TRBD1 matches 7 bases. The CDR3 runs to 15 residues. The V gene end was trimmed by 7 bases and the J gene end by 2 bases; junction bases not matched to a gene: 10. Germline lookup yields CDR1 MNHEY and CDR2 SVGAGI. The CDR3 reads CASTQTQGTNTEAFF. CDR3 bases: TGTGCCAGCACGCAAACACAGGGGACAAACACTGAAGCTTTCTTT.

The CDR3 nucleotides read TGTGCCAGCAGCCAAGCTAGCGGGGGGGCCTCCGGCAATGAGCAGTTCTTC. It encodes CASSQASGGASGNEQFF. J is TRBJ2-1 and V is TRBV4-2; TRBD2 aligns across 12 bases. The CDR3 is made up of 17 amino acids. Unmatched junction bases numbered 7, after V lost 1 base and J lost 6 bases. Germline CDR1 reads LGHNA; CDR2 reads YNFKEQ.

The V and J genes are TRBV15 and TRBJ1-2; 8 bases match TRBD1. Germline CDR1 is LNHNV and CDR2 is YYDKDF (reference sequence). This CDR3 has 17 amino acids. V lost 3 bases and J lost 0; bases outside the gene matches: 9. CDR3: CATSRGDRPPANYGYTF. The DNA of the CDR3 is TGTGCCACCAGCAGGGGGGACAGGCCACCAGCTAACTATGGCTACACCTTC.